This record concerns one T cell receptor (beta chain) sequence. Its antigen is not known. In the PCR, 60 Vbeta and 13 Jbeta primers were used. Here immunoSEQ multiplex PCR was the method, and the copy in TCRdb shows in-frame clones only, minus some. Among 150,000 to 200,000 clones, around 76% were seen once, and the ten largest hold 1.9%. The sample belongs to a study of cytomegalovirus exposure and HLA in healthy donors. General observations from the study: Later work found most CMV-associated TCR beta chains apparently HLA-restricted. Earlier analysis yielded a pattern in which most TCR beta V segments were productive about 90% or about 30% of the time. The authors later found HLA-associated TCR beta chains more clonally expanded than equally common others. Presence/absence analyses rested on an assumption that sequencing depth was roughly uniform across donors.

The CDR3 sequence is 15 residues long. Trimming removed 1 base from V and 3 bases from J; junction bases left unmatched: 2. Germline CDR1 reads GTSNPN; CDR2 reads SVGIG (reference sequence). V gene TRBV30 combines with J gene TRBJ2-3, with 12 bases matching TRBD2. The sequence came from a man aged 30-40 years in good health and CMV-seronegative. The sample taken for sequencing was PBMCs. CDR3 region: CAWSEGTSGTDTQYF. DNA of the CDR3: TGTGCCTGGAGTGAGGGGACTAGCGGGACAGATACGCAGTATTTT.